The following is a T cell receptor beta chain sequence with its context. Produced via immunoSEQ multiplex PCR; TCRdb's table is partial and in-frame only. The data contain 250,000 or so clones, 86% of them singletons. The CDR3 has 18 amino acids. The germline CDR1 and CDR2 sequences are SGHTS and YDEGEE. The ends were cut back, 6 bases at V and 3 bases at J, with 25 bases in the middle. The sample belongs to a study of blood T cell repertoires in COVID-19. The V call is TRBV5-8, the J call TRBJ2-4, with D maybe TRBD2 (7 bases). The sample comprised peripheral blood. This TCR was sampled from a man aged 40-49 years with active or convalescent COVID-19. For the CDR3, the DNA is TGTGCCAGCACCCCCCCCCGGGGTGGGGGGGCTCGCAAAAACATTCAGTACTTC. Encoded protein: CASTPPRGGGARKNIQYF.